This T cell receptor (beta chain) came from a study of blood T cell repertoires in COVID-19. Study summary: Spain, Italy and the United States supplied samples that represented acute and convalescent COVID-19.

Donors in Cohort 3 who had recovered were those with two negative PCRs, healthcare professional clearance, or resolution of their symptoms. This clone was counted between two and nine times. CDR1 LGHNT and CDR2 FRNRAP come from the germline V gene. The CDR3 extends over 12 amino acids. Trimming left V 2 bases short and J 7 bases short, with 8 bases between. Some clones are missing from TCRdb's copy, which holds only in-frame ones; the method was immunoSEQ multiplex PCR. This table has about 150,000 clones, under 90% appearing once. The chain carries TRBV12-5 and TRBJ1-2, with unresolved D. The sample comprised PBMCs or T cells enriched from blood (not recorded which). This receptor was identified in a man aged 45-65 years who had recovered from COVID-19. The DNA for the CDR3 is TGTGCTAGTGGTTTGACAGCAGCTGGCTACACCTTC. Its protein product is CASGLTAAGYTF.